This entry features one T cell receptor beta chain sequence. Its target antigen remains unknown. No per-base quality is available; no much larger clone lies one base away. CDR3 length: 14 amino acids, cysteine to phenylalanine. Only the CDR3 region is kept as DNA, spanning 42 bases read in frame from base 1. CDR1 and CDR2, looked up from the germline V gene, are SGHRS and YFSETQ. Trimming removed 0 bases from V and 3 bases from J; the gene matches leave 2 bases unexplained. Libraries were made using RT-PCR. TCRdb names NextSeq 550 as the instrument used. The public reads were run again by TCRdb, first through fastp at Q25 and then through MiXCR, and only productive beta chains were kept. Rows with one shared CDR3 protein collapse into an entry with the most common genes and DNA. The sample table lists 150,000 to 250,000 distinct CDR3 sequences, around two fifths of them with a count of one. The top ten hold around 35% of the sample.

This sample was taken from a study of patients and donors after allogeneic stem cell transplantation (dated by TCRdb to about 2020). The V and J genes are TRBV5-1 and TRBJ2-7; a stretch of 8 junction bases matches TRBD1. The material sequenced was blood, either unsorted or a sorted T cell fraction (not recorded which). The clonotype comes from a human donor who was either an allogeneic HSCT recipient or a stem cell or donor lymphocyte infusion donor (not recorded which). It is not recorded whose cells these are; they may come from a transplant donor. Read as DNA, the sequence is TGCGCCAGCAGCTTGGAAGGACAGGGCTACGAGCAGTACTTC. It translates as CASSLEGQGYEQYF.